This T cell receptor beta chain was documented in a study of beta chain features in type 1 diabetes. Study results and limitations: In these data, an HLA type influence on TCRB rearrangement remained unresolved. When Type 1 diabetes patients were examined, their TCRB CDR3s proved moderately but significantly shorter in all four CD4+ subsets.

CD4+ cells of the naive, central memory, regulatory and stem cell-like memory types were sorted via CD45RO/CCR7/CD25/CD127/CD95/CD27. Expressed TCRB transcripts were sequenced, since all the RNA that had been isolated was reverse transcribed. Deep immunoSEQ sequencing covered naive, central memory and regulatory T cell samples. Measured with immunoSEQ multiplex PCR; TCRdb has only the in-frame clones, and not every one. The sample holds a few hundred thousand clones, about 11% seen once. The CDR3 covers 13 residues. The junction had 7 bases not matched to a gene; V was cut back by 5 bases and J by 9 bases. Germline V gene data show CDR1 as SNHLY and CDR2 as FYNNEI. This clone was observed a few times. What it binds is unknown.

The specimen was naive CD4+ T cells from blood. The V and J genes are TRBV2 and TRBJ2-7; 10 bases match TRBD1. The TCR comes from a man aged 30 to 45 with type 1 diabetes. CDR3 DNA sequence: TGTGCCAGCAGTTTGGGACAGGGGAGCTGGCAGTACTTC. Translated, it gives CASSLGQGSWQYF.